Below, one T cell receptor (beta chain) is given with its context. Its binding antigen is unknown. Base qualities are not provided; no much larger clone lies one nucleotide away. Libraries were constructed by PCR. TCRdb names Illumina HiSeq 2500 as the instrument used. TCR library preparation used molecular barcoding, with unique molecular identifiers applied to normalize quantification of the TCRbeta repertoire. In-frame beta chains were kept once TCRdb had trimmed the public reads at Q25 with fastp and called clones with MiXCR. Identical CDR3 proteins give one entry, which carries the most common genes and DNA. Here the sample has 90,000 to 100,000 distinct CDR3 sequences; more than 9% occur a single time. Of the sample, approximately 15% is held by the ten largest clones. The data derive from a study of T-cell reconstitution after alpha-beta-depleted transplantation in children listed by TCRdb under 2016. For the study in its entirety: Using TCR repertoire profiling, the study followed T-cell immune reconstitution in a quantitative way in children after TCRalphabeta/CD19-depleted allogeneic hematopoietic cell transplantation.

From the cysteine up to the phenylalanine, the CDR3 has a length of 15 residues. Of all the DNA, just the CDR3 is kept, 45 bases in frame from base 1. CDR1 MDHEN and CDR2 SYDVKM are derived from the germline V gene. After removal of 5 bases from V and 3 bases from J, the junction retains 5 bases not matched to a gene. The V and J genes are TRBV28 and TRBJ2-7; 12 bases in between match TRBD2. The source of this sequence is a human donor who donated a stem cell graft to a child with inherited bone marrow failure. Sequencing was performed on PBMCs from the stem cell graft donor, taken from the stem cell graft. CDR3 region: CASSLRLAGVYEQYF. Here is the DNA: TGTGCCAGCAGTCTCCGACTAGCGGGAGTCTACGAGCAGTACTTC.